This T cell receptor (beta chain) was retrieved from a study of identical twins. CDR1 is DFQATT and CDR2 is SNEGSKA in the germline V gene (reference sequence). V shed 3 bases and J shed 3 bases, with 19 bases lying between them. This CDR3 is 16 amino acids long. TCRdb re-derived calls from the 5' RACE reads in MiXCR, one entry per CDR3 protein. Here the sample spans 400,000 to 500,000 distinct CDR3 sequences, 14% being singletons. The same sample was also studied in work on yellow fever vaccine responses in identical twins.

Sequences were obtained from CD4+ T cells sorted from blood. This chain joins TRBV20-1 and TRBJ2-3, with D possibly TRBD2 on 7 matching bases. The sequence was obtained from a woman between 18 and 29 years old in good health. The CDR3 DNA sequence: TGCAGTGCTAGTGAATTTAGGGGGGGAGGGACAGATACGCAGTATTTT. It encodes CSASEFRGGGTDTQYF.